The 18 T cell receptor beta chains below all came from one sample that was sequenced in a study of graft-versus-host responses after intestinal transplantation. Only in-frame clones appear in the TCRdb table, and some are missing; sequencing was by immunoSEQ multiplex PCR. The table shows about 40,000 clones, with approximately 89% occurring only once. This specimen was PBMCs, taken about 270 days after transplant. The receptors shown here come from a human patient who received an intestinal transplant, so some T cells may come from the graft donor.

The chain employs TRBV29-1 and TRBJ2-5, with D possibly TRBD1 on 7 matching bases. The V gene lost 4 bases and the J gene lost 2 bases, with 11 bases spanning the gap. The germline CDR1 and CDR2 sequences are SQVTM and ANQGSEA. There are 13 residues in the CDR3. The CDR3 here is CSVAPGGQETQYF. CDR3 in DNA: TGCAGCGTTGCGCCAGGGGGGCAAGAGACCCAGTACTTC.

The J gene is TRBJ2-7, the V gene TRBV27; D is perhaps TRBD2 (7 bases). Germline CDR1 reads MNHEY; CDR2 reads SMNVEV (reference sequence). V was cut by 5 bases and J by 3 bases, with 17 bases left in between. The CDR3 spans 15 residues. Written as DNA, the CDR3 is TGTGCCAGCAGTCTTGCAGGGGAGGGGCTCTACGAGCAGTACTTC. Encoded protein: CASSLAGEGLYEQYF.

This chain links TRBV27 with TRBJ2-5; 9 bases are shared with TRBD1. The V gene end was trimmed by 6 bases and the J gene end by 5 bases; junction bases not matched to a gene: 19. Germline V gives CDR1 MNHEY, CDR2 SMNVEV (reference sequence). The CDR3 has 18 residues. CDR3 sequence reads: CASRTWEDRGLPGETQYF. In DNA, the CDR3 is TGTGCCAGCAGAACTTGGGAGGACAGGGGCCTTCCCGGGGAGACCCAGTACTTC.

The CDR3 reads CASRGQIYGYTF. CDR3 sequence (DNA): TGTGCCAGCAGAGGACAGATATATGGCTACACCTTC. The chain recombines TRBV6-1 with TRBJ1-2; the D gene is possibly TRBD1 (6 bases). The CDR3 sequence is 12 residues long. The V gene's germline CDR1 is MNHNS and CDR2 SASEGT. Trimming took 6 bases from V and 5 from J, leaving 10 bases between them.

V usage is TRBV7-9 and J usage is TRBJ1-2; D gene ambiguous. V was cut by 5 bases and J by 4 bases, with 23 bases left in between. Germline V CDR1 and CDR2: SEHNR, FQNEAQ (reference sequence). This CDR3 has 17 amino acids. The CDR3 sequence is CASSLPRGTIEGYGYTF. As DNA, the CDR3 is TGTGCCAGCAGCCTCCCTCGGGGTACCATCGAAGGCTATGGCTACACCTTC. The variable domain in full, completed from reference TRBV7-9 and TRBJ1-2, reads DTGVSQNPRHKITKRGQNVTFRCDPISEHNRLYWYRQTLGQGPEFLTYFQNEAQLEKSRLLSDRFSAERPKGSFSTLEIQRTEQGDSAMYLCASSLPRGTIEGYGYTFGSGTRLTVV.

The J gene is TRBJ2-5, the V gene TRBV7-2; 7 bases map to TRBD1. The J call is doubtful: the DNA matches TRBJ2-7 better. This CDR3 has 15 amino acids. In germline, CDR1 is SGHTA, CDR2 FQGNSA. The CDR3 nucleotides are TGTGCCAGCAGCTTACAAGGGGGCCCTCCCTACGAGCAGTACTTC. It translates to CASSLQGGPPYEQYF.

The chain has TRBV5-4 and TRBJ1-5, with D perhaps TRBD1 (6 bases). Trimming pared 0 bases from V and 5 bases from J, leaving 9 bases between. Germline V gene sequence: CDR1 SGHNT, CDR2 YYREEE (reference sequence). The CDR3 has 14 residues. CDR3 in amino acids: CASSLGGAYQPQHF. Here the CDR3 DNA reads TGTGCCAGCAGCTTGGGGGGGGCCTATCAGCCCCAGCATTTT.

The chain carries TRBV7-9 and TRBJ2-4; D call uncertain. Germline values: CDR1 SEHNR, CDR2 FQNEAQ (reference sequence). This CDR3 contains 16 residues. The V gene lost 4 bases and the J gene lost 2 bases, with 15 bases spanning the gap. CDR3 in DNA: TGTGCCAGCAGCTCAGCTAATGAGTTCTCCAAAAACATTCAGTACTTC. It yields the protein CASSSANEFSKNIQYF.

The rearrangement joins TRBV29-1 to TRBJ1-1; tentatively, D is TRBD1 (5 bases). V was pared by 3 bases and J by 5 bases, with 10 bases between. CDR1 and CDR2 from the germline V gene are SQVTM and ANQGSEA. The CDR3 consists of 12 residues. This CDR3 reads CSVDRGKTEAFF. The CDR3 DNA reads as TGCAGCGTTGATCGGGGGAAAACTGAAGCTTTCTTT.

The chain recombines TRBV4-1 with TRBJ2-7; maybe TRBD1 (6 bases). V shed 3 bases and J shed 5 bases, with 11 bases lying between them. Germline-derived CDR1 and CDR2 are MGHRA and YSYEKL. This CDR3 has 13 residues. CDR3 sequence: CASSQSRGDEQYF. CDR3 sequence (DNA): TGCGCCAGCAGCCAGTCCAGGGGTGACGAGCAGTACTTC.

The chain is built from TRBV5-1 and TRBJ2-2; D is unclear. CDR3 length: 15 amino acids. Trimming stripped 4 bases from V and 4 bases from J, with 14 bases between. CDR1 is SGHRS, CDR2 YFSETQ, per germline. CDR3 region: CASSEGAEGTGELFF. In nucleotides, the CDR3 is TGCGCCAGCAGCGAAGGTGCAGAAGGCACCGGGGAGCTGTTTTTT.

The rearrangement joins TRBV7-9 to TRBJ2-1; D is undetermined. V lost 3 bases and J 1 base, leaving 4 bases between the germline ends. CDR1 and CDR2 (germline): SEHNR, FQNEAQ (reference sequence). This CDR3 has 13 residues. CDR3 in amino acids: CASSLGSYNEQFF. The CDR3 DNA follows: TGTGCCAGCAGCTTGGGATCCTACAATGAGCAGTTCTTC.

The chain is built from TRBV6-1 and TRBJ1-6; D is unclear. This CDR3 comprises 14 residues. CDR1 and CDR2 (germline): MNHNS, SASEGT. V dropped 3 bases and J dropped 7 bases, with 10 bases sitting between them. CDR3 region: CASSDVLPNSPLHF. In nucleotides, the CDR3 is TGTGCCAGCAGTGACGTTTTGCCGAATTCACCCCTCCACTTT.

CDR3 nucleotide sequence: TGTGCCATCAGTGAGTCTTTACTGATCCGATGGGCTGCGAACACCGGGGAGCTGTTTTTT. It specifies CAISESLLIRWAANTGELFF. The chain uses TRBV10-3 and TRBJ2-2; D not resolved. The CDR3 sequence is 20 residues long. Deletions cut 0 bases from V and 0 bases from J, with 20 bases between. In germline, CDR1 is ENHRY, CDR2 SYGVKD.

The CDR3 reads CASSQDQGPTF. CDR3 DNA: TGCGCCAGCAGCCAAGACCAGGGGCCTACCTTC. V usage is TRBV4-1 and J usage is TRBJ1-2; D may be TRBD1 (6 bases). The CDR3 spans 11 residues. The germline V and J ends were trimmed by 0 bases and 14 bases, with 10 bases remaining between them. Germline V lookup: CDR1 MGHRA, CDR2 YSYEKL.

This chain joins TRBV6-5 and TRBJ1-1; weak D call: TRBD1 (5 bases). Germline V gene sequence: CDR1 MNHEY, CDR2 SVGAGI. The CDR3 runs to 13 residues. Trimming shortened V by 5 bases and J by 3 bases, and 10 bases separated the two germline ends. CDR3: CASSGSRDTEAFF. The CDR3 nucleotides are TGTGCCAGCAGTGGTAGCAGGGACACTGAAGCTTTCTTT.

This rearrangement joins TRBV19 to TRBJ2-2; no clear D gene. Germline V gives CDR1 LNHDA, CDR2 SQIVND (reference sequence). V lost 3 bases and J lost 2, with 7 bases in between. The length of the CDR3 is 14 residues. CDR3 sequence: CASSMTLNTGELFF. CDR3 nucleotide sequence: TGTGCCAGTAGTATGACCCTTAACACCGGGGAGCTGTTTTTT. Full variable domain (remainder filled in from reference TRBV19 and TRBJ2-2): DGGITQSPKYLFRKEGQNVTLSCEQNLNHDAMYWYRQDPGQGLRLIYYSQIVNDFQKGDIAEGYSVSREKKESFPLTVTSAQKNPTAFYLCASSMTLNTGELFFGEGSRLTVL.

This chain connects TRBV7-9 to TRBJ1-1; D is unclear. The CDR3 sequence is 12 residues long. CDR1 and CDR2 from the germline V gene are SEHNR and FQNEAQ (reference sequence). The V end lost 1 base, the J end lost 5 bases, and 5 bases lay between the germline ends. The CDR3 DNA follows: TGTGCCAGCAGCTTAGACGCAACTGAAGCTTTCTTT. This encodes CASSLDATEAFF.